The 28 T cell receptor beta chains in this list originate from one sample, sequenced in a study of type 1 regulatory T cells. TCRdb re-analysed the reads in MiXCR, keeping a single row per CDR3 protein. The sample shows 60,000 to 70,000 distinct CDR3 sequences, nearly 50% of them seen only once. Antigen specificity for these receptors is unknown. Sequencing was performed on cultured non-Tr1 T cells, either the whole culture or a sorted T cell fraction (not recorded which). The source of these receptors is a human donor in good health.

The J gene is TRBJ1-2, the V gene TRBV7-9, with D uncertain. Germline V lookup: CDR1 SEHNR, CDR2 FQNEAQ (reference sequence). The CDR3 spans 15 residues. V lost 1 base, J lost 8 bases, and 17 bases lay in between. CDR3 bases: TGTGCCAGCAGCTTAGTCGAAGGCAGCTCGTTAGGCTACACCTTC. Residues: CASSLVEGSSLGYTF.

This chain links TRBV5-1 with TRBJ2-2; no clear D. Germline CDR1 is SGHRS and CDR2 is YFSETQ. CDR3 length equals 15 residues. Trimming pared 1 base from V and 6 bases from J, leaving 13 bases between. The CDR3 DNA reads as TGCGCCAGCAGCTTGATGGCCAAGGTCGCCGGGGAGCTGTTTTTT. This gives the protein CASSLMAKVAGELFF.

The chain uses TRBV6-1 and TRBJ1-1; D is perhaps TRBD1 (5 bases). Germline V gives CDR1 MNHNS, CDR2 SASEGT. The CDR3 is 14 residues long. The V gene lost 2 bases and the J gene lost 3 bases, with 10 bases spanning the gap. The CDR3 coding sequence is TGTGCCAGCAGTGAACAGTTGGGGGACACTGAAGCTTTCTTT. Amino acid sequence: CASSEQLGDTEAFF.

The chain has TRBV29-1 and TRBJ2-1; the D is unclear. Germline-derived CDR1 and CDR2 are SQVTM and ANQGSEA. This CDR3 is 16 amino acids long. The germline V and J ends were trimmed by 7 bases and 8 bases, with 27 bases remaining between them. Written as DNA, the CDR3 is TGCAGCGGCTCATTCGCGAGTCCCGGTGGGTTTCATGAGCAGTTCTTC. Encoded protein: CSGSFASPGGFHEQFF.

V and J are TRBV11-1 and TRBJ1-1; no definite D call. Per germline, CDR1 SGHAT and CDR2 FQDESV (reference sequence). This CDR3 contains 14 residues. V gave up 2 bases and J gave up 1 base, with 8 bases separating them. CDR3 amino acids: CASSLPTENTEAFF. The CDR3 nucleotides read TGTGCCAGCAGCTTACCTACAGAGAACACTGAAGCTTTCTTT. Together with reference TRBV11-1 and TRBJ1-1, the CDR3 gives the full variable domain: EAEVAQSPRYKITEKSQAVAFWCDPISGHATLYWYRQILGQGPELLVQFQDESVVDDSQLPKDRFSAERLKGVDSTLKIQPAELGDSAMYLCASSLPTENTEAFFGQGTRLTVV.

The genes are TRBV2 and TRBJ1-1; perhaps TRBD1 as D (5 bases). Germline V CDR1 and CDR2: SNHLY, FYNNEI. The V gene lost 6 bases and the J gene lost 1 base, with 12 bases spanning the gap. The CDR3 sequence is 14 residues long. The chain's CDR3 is CASSPVGPNTEAFF. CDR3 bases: TGTGCCAGCAGCCCCGTGGGGCCGAACACTGAAGCTTTCTTT.

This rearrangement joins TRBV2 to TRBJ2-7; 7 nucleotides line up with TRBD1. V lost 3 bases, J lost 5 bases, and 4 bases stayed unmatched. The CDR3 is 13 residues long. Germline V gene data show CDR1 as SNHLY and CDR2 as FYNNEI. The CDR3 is CASSETGFNEQYF. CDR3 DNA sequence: TGTGCCAGCAGTGAGACAGGGTTCAACGAGCAGTACTTC.

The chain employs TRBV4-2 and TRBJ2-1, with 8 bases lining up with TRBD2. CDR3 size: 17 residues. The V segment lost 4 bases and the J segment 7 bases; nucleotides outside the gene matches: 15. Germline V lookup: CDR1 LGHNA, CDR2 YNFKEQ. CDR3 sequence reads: CASSLGETGGPRNEQFF. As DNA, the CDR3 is TGTGCCAGCAGCCTAGGAGAGACGGGGGGGCCGCGGAATGAGCAGTTCTTC.

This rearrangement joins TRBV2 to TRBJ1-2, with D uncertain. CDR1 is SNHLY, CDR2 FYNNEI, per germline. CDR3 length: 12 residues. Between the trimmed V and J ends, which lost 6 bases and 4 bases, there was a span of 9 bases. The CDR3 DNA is TGTGCCAGCAGGGAAAGTCTCTATGGCTACACCTTC. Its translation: CASRESLYGYTF.

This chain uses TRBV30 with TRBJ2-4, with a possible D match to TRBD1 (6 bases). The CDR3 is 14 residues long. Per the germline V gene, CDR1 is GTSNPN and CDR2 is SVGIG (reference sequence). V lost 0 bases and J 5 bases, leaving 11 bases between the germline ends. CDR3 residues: CAWSVGGSQNIQYF. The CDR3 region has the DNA TGTGCCTGGAGTGTAGGGGGATCCCAAAACATTCAGTACTTC. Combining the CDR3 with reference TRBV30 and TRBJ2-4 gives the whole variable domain SQTIHQWPATLVQPVGSPLSLECTVEGTSNPNLYWYRQAAGRGLQLLFYSVGIGQISSEVPQNLSASRPQDRQFILSSKKLLLSDSGFYLCAWSVGGSQNIQYFGAGTRLSVL.

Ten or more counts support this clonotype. The CDR3 loop is CSANPGGSYNEQFF. For the CDR3, the DNA is TGCAGTGCCAATCCGGGGGGGTCCTACAATGAGCAGTTCTTC. The V gene is TRBV20-1, the J gene TRBJ2-1, with 8 bases lining up with TRBD2. Per the germline V gene, CDR1 is DFQATT and CDR2 is SNEGSKA (reference sequence). The CDR3 is 14 residues long. V trimming: 6 bases; J trimming: 1 base; junction bases outside the gene matches: 5.

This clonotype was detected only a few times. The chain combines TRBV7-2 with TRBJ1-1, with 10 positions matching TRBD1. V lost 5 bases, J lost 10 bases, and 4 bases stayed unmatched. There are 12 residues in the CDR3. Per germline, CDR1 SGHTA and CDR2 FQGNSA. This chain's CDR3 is CASSLRTGGAFF. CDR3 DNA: TGTGCCAGCAGCCTCAGGACAGGGGGAGCTTTCTTT.

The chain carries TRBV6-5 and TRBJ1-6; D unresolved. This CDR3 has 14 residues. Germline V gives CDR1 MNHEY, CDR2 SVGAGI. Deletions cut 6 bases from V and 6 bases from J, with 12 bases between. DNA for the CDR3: TGTGCCAGCAGCTGGGCCGACTCTAATTCACCCCTCCACTTT. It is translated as CASSWADSNSPLHF.

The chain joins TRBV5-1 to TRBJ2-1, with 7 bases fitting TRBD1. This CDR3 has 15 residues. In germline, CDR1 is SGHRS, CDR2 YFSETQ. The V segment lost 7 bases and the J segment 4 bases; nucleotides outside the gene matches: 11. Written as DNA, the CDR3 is TGCGCCAGCCATAAGAGGCAGGGGGATTACAATGAGCAGTTCTTC. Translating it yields CASHKRQGDYNEQFF.

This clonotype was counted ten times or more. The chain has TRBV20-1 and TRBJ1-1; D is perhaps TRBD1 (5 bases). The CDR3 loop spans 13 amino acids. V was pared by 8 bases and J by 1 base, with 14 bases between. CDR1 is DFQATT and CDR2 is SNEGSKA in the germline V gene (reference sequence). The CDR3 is CSQIGRANTEAFF. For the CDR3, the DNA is TGCAGTCAGATAGGCAGGGCGAACACTGAAGCTTTCTTT.

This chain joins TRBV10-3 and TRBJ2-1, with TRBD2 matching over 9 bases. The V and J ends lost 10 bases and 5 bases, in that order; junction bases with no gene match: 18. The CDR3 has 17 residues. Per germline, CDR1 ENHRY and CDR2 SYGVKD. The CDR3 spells CATGSQLAGLPDNEQFF. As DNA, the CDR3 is TGTGCCACCGGCTCCCAGCTAGCGGGATTACCAGACAATGAGCAGTTCTTC.

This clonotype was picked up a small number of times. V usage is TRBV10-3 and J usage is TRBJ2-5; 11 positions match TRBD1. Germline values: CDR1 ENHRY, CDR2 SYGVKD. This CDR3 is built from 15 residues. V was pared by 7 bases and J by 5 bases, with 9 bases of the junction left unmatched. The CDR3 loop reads CAIKSDRGRGETQYF. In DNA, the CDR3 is TGTGCCATCAAATCGGACAGGGGGCGTGGGGAGACCCAGTACTTC.

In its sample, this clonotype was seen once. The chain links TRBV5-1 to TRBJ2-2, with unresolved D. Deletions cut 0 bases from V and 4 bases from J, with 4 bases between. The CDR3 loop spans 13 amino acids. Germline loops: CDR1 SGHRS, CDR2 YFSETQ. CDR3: CASSLDGTGELFF. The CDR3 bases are TGCGCCAGCAGCTTGGACGGCACCGGGGAGCTGTTTTTT.

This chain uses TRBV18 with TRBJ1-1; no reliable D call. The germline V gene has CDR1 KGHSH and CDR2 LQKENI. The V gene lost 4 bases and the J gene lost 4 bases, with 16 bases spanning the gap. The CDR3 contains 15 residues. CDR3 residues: CASSLYSTRATEAFF. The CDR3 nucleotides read TGTGCCAGCTCACTTTACAGTACGAGGGCCACTGAAGCTTTCTTT.

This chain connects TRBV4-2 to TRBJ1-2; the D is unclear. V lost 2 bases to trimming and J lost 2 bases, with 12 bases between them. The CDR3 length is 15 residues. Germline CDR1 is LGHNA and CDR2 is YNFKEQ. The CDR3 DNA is TGTGCCAGCAGCCAATTAAAACAGACGAACTATGGCTACACCTTC. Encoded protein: CASSQLKQTNYGYTF.

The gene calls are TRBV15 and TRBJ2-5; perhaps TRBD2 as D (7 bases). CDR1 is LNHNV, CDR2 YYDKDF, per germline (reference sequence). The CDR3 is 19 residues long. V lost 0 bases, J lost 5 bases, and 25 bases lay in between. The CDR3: CATSRDSEGGGRLGETQYF. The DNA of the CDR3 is TGTGCCACCAGCAGAGATTCTGAGGGAGGGGGTCGATTGGGGGAGACCCAGTACTTC.

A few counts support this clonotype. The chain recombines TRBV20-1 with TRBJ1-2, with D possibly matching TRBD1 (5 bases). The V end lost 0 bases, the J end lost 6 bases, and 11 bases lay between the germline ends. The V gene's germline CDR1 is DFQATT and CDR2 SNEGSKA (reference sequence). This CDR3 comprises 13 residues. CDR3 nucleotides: TGCAGTGCTAGAGATGCAGGGAGGAATGGCTACACCTTC. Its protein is CSARDAGRNGYTF.

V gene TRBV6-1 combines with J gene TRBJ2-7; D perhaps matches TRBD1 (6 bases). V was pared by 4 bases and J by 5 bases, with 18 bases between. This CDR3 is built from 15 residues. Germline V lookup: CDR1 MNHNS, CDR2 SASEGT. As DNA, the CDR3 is TGTGCCAGCAGTGTGGAACAGGGACGGATCCACGAGCAGTACTTC. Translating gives CASSVEQGRIHEQYF.

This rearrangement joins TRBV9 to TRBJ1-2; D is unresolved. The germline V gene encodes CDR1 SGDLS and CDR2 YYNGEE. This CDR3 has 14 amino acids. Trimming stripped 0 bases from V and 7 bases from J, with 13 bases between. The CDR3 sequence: CASSVDPMGIGYTF. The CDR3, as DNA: TGTGCCAGCAGCGTAGACCCCATGGGTATTGGCTACACCTTC.

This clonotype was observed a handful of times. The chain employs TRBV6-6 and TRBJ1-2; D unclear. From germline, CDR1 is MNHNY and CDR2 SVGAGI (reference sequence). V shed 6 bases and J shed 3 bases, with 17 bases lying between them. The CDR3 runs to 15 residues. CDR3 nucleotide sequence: TGTGCCAGCAGGGGTGACCCGGGAAAGCACTATGGCTACACCTTC. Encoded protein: CASRGDPGKHYGYTF.

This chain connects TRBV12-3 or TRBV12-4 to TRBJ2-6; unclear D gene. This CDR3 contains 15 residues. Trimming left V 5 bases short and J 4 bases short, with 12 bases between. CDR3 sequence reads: CASSRPQTGANVLTF. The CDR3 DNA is TGTGCCAGCAGTCGCCCGCAGACCGGGGCCAACGTCCTGACTTTC.

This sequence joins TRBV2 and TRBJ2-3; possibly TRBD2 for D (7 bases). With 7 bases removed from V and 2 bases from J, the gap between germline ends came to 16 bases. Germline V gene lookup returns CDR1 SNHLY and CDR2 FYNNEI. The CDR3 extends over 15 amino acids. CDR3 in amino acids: CASTRTAGATDTQYF. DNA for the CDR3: TGTGCCAGCACCCGAACTGCGGGGGCCACAGATACGCAGTATTTT.

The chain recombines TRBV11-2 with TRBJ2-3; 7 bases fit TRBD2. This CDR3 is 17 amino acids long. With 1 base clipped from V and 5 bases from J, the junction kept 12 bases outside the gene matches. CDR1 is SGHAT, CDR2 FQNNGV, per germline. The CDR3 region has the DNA TGTGCCAGCAGCTTAGGTATCGGAAGCGGGGTTGGAGATACGCAGTATTTT. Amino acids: CASSLGIGSGVGDTQYF.